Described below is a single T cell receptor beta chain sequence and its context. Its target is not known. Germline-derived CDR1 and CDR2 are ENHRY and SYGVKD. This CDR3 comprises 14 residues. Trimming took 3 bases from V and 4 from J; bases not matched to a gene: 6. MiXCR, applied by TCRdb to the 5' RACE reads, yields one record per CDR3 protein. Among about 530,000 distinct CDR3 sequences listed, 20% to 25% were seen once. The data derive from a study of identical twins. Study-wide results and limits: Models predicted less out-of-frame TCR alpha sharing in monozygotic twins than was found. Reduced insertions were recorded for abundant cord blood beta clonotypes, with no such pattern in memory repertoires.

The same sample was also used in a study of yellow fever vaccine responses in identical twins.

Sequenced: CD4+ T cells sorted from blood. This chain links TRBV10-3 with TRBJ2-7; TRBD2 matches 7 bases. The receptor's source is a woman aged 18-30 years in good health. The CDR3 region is CAISDGGSGYEQYF. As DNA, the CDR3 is TGTGCCATCAGTGACGGCGGGAGCGGGTACGAGCAGTACTTC.